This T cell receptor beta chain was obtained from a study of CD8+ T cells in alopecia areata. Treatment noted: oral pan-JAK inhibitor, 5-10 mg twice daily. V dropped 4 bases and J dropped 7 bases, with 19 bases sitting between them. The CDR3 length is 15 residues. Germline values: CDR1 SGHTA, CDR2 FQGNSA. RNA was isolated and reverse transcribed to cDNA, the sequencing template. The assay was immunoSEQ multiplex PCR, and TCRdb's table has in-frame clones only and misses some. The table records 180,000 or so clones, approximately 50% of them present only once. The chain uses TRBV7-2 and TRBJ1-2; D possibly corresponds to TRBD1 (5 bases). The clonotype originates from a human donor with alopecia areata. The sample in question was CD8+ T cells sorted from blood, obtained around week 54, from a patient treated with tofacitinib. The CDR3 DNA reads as TGTGCCAGCAGCTGGGACCGGGCCACCTTTTTTGGCTACACCTTC. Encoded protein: CASSWDRATFFGYTF. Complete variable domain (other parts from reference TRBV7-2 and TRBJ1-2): GAGVSQSPSNKVTEKGKDVELRCDPISGHTALYWYRQSLGQGLEFLIYFQGNSAPDKSGLPSDRFSAERTGGSVSTLTIQRTQQEDSAVYLCASSWDRATFFGYTFGSGTRLTVV.